One sample yielded the 32 T cell receptor beta chains listed below, sequenced in a study of post-analysis software for immune sequencing data (dated by TCRdb to the mid-2010s). These receptors have no known antigen. Broad study findings and their caveats: Patients showed significantly higher frequencies than controls for five TRBV segments, among them TRBV5-6, TRBV5-1 and TRBV20-1.

Receptor amplification or capture employed PCR. TCRdb names Illumina HiSeq 2500 as the instrument used. To reduce PCR and sequencing biases, unique molecular identifiers were built into the TCR beta cDNA libraries. The raw public reads went through TCRdb reprocessing: fastp at Q25, MiXCR clone calling, in-frame beta chains kept. Each CDR3 protein appears once, grouped with its most common genes and DNA. The sample has approximately 160,000 distinct CDR3 sequences on record, approximately 30% of them singletons. The top ten hold over 1.2% of the sample. Sample: blood. The receptors come from a girl under 18 with multiple sclerosis.

The rearrangement uses TRBV6-6 and TRBJ1-3, with D hard to call. V lost 6 bases and J 0 bases, leaving 9 bases between the germline ends. Germline values: CDR1 MNHNY, CDR2 SVGAGI (reference sequence). This CDR3 is built from 14 residues. The CDR3 sequence is CASSRRDSGNTIYF. CDR3 DNA: TGTGCCAGCAGCCGTCGTGACTCTGGAAACACCATATATTTT.

A few counts support this clonotype. This chain uses TRBV6-1 with TRBJ1-2; D unresolved. This CDR3 comprises 11 residues. The V end lost 6 bases, the J end lost 8 bases, and 10 bases lay between the germline ends. Looked up from germline, CDR1 is MNHNS and CDR2 is SASEGT. CDR3 in DNA: TGTGCCAGCAGCCTTTACTTGGGCTACACCTTC. Amino acid sequence: CASSLYLGYTF.

This chain uses TRBV5-1 with TRBJ1-2; tentative D call: TRBD1 (6 bases). CDR1 and CDR2 (germline): SGHRS, YFSETQ. CDR3 size: 14 residues. The V end was cut by 0 bases, the J end by 3 bases, with 9 bases between. CDR3 DNA sequence: TGCGCCAGCAGCTTGGCGGGGGCGTACTATGGCTACACCTTC. Its protein is CASSLAGAYYGYTF.

This clonotype came up many times. The rearrangement links TRBV2 to TRBJ2-3; D gene unclear. With 8 bases removed from V and 2 bases from J, the gap between germline ends came to 17 bases. This CDR3 has 15 residues. Per the germline V gene, CDR1 is SNHLY and CDR2 is FYNNEI. The CDR3 sequence: CASSRGTANTDTQYF. For the CDR3, the DNA is TGTGCCAGCTCCCGAGGAACTGCAAACACAGATACGCAGTATTTT. The whole variable domain, filled in from reference TRBV2 and TRBJ2-3, reads EPEVTQTPSHQVTQMGQEVILRCVPISNHLYFYWYRQILGQKVEFLVSFYNNEISEKSEIFDDQFSVERPDGSNFTLKIRSTKLEDSAMYFCASSRGTANTDTQYFGPGTRLTVL.

V and J are TRBV11-1 and TRBJ2-7; D may be TRBD1 (5 bases). The CDR3 has 15 amino acids. Germline assignment: CDR1 SGHAT and CDR2 FQDESV (reference sequence). V was clipped by 5 bases and J by 8 bases, with 22 bases between them. CDR3 nucleotides: TGTGCCAGCAGCCCAGGGTTGAGCTCCTACAGTAAGCAGTACTTC. Its translation: CASSPGLSSYSKQYF.

The CDR3 is CASSPVSNQETQYF. CDR3 nucleotides: TGTGCCAGCTCACCAGTCTCCAACCAAGAGACCCAGTACTTC. This rearrangement joins TRBV18 to TRBJ2-5; D is unresolved. This CDR3 comprises 14 residues. The V end was cut by 2 bases, the J end by 0 bases, with 7 bases between. The V gene's germline CDR1 is KGHSH and CDR2 LQKENI. The variable domain in full, completed from reference TRBV18 and TRBJ2-5, reads NAGVMQNPRHLVRRRGQEARLRCSPMKGHSHVYWYRQLPEEGLKFMVYLQKENIIDESGMPKERFSAEFPKEGPSILRIQQVVRGDSAAYFCASSPVSNQETQYFGPGTRLLVL.

Details on this clonotype: Its ends do not fully match the called genes, so a read error is possible. The chain recombines TRBV10-3 with TRBJ2-1, with TRBD2 identical over 8 bases. Germline CDR1 and CDR2: ENHRY and SYGVKD. This CDR3 is built from 17 residues. CDR3 DNA: TGTGCCATCAGTGATGCCCTTACTAGCGGATCCTACAATGAGCTGTACTTC. The encoded protein is CAISDALTSGSYNELYF.

This clonotype was seen many times. The rearrangement links TRBV20-1 to TRBJ2-1; no firm D call. The ends were cut back, 3 bases at V and 4 bases at J, with 10 bases in the middle. Germline assignment: CDR1 DFQATT and CDR2 SNEGSKA (reference sequence). The CDR3 has 13 amino acids. In nucleotides, the CDR3 is TGCAGTGCTAGTGCCAGTAGTTACAATGAGCAGTTCTTC. Translating gives CSASASSYNEQFF.

This clonotype was counted many times. The chain employs TRBV28 and TRBJ1-2; tentative D call: TRBD1 (5 bases). The V gene's germline CDR1 is MDHEN and CDR2 SYDVKM. The CDR3 runs to 14 residues. The ends were cut back, 4 bases at V and 5 bases at J, with 14 bases in the middle. The DNA for the CDR3 is TGTGCCAGCAGTTCCCCCGGGACGGATTATGGCTACACCTTC. It codes for CASSSPGTDYGYTF.

As regards this clonotype: This may come from a read error, since a much larger clone is one base off. DNA of the CDR3: TGCGCCAGCAGCTTGGCAGGCGTGTGCAATGAGCAGTTCTTC. It yields the protein CASSLAGVCNEQFF. The J gene is TRBJ2-1, the V gene TRBV5-1; the D is unclear. Looked up from germline, CDR1 is SGHRS and CDR2 is YFSETQ. This CDR3 region has 14 residues. V lost 0 bases and J lost 6, with 10 bases in between.

This clonotype was counted many times. The chain employs TRBV4-1 and TRBJ2-1; 7 bases match TRBD1. CDR1 is MGHRA, CDR2 YSYEKL, per germline. This CDR3 is 17 amino acids long. The J segment lost 8 bases and the V segment lost 3 bases, leaving 16 bases of the junction unmatched. The CDR3 loop reads CASSQGLQGRQFHEQFF. Here the CDR3 DNA reads TGCGCCAGCAGCCAGGGCTTACAGGGGCGTCAATTTCATGAGCAGTTCTTC.

This clonotype was observed at least ten times. The CDR3 reads CASSFTGLGREQYF. The CDR3 DNA reads as TGTGCCAGCAGTTTTACAGGGTTAGGGAGGGAGCAGTACTTC. This chain connects TRBV27 to TRBJ2-7; D may correspond to TRBD1 or TRBD2 (6 bases each). V was clipped by 3 bases and J by 7 bases, with 16 bases between them. The CDR3 consists of 14 residues. Germline lookup yields CDR1 MNHEY and CDR2 SMNVEV (reference sequence).

This clonotype occurred a few times. A much larger clonotype is one base distant, so this may be a read error. The rearrangement joins TRBV19 to TRBJ2-7, with D unclear. Germline CDR1 and CDR2: LNHDA and SQIVND (reference sequence). The CDR3 is 14 amino acids. V lost 4 bases and J lost 2, with 12 bases in between. The CDR3 here is CASSRSSAAYEQYF. The CDR3 DNA reads TGTGCCAGTAGTAGATCTTCCGCGGCCTACGAGCAGTACTTC.

This clonotype came up many times. V usage is TRBV29-1 and J usage is TRBJ2-5, with TRBD1 matching 12 bases. The CDR3 loop spans 16 amino acids. The J segment lost 5 bases and the V segment lost 4 bases, leaving 11 bases of the junction unmatched. Germline V gene data show CDR1 as SQVTM and CDR2 as ANQGSEA. The CDR3 DNA is TGCAGCGTTGGGGGACAGGGGGCAAGGAGGCGGGAGACCCAGTACTTC. Translating gives CSVGGQGARRRETQYF.

Concerning this clonotype: A much larger clone lies one base from this, so it may be a read error. This chain joins TRBV18 and TRBJ2-7; perhaps D is TRBD1 or TRBD2 (5 bases each). Germline-derived CDR1 and CDR2 are KGHSH and LQKENI. The CDR3 runs 17 residues. V was shortened by 1 base and J by 0 bases, with 16 bases between the two germline ends. The CDR3 sequence: CASSPLTGTASSYEQYV. CDR3 DNA: TGTGCCAGCTCACCACTAACCGGGACGGCGAGCTCCTACGAGCAGTACGTC.

The chain couples TRBV6-5 to TRBJ1-2; D ambiguous. There are 14 residues in the CDR3. Trimming shortened V by 6 bases and J by 2 bases, and 13 bases separated the two germline ends. Germline loops: CDR1 MNHEY, CDR2 SVGAGI. Here the CDR3 DNA reads TGTGCCAGCAGCGACATTTCCACGAACTATGGCTACACCTTC. Translation gives CASSDISTNYGYTF.

This clonotype was recorded at least ten times. The chain recombines TRBV20-1 with TRBJ2-7, with 13 positions matching TRBD2. This CDR3 spans 15 amino acids. V was pared by 0 bases and J by 4 bases, with 3 bases of the junction left unmatched. Germline CDR1 DFQATT, CDR2 SNEGSKA (reference sequence). The CDR3 DNA reads as TGCAGTGCTAGAGACGCGGGACTAGCGGGATACGAGCAGTACTTC. Its protein product is CSARDAGLAGYEQYF.

This clonotype was counted only a few times. V is TRBV30 and J is TRBJ2-6; D gene ambiguous. With 5 bases removed from V and 1 base from J, the gap between germline ends came to 3 bases. Per the germline V gene, CDR1 is GTSNPN and CDR2 is SVGIG (reference sequence). The CDR3 runs to 12 residues. DNA of the CDR3: TGTGCCTGGGCTTCTGGGGCCAACGTCCTGACTTTC. Its translation is CAWASGANVLTF. Using reference TRBV30 and TRBJ2-6 for the parts outside the CDR3, the full variable domain is SQTIHQWPATLVQPVGSPLSLECTVEGTSNPNLYWYRQAAGRGLQLLFYSVGIGQISSEVPQNLSASRPQDRQFILSSKKLLLSDSGFYLCAWASGANVLTFGAGSRLTVL.

This clonotype was seen ten or more times. J is TRBJ2-7 and V is TRBV2, with D perhaps matching TRBD2 (9 bases). Germline V CDR1 and CDR2: SNHLY, FYNNEI. The V gene lost 10 bases and the J gene lost 1 base, with 26 bases spanning the gap. This CDR3 has 17 amino acids. As DNA, the CDR3 is TGTGCCACCGACAGGGGCGAACTAGCGGGCGTGTCCTACGAGCAGTACTTC. Protein: CATDRGELAGVSYEQYF.

As for this clonotype: A much larger clone lies one base from this, so it may be a read error. The rearrangement links TRBV20-1 to TRBJ2-1; TRBD2 matches 10 bases. The J call may be incorrect, as the DNA end agrees better with TRBJ2-7. The germline V gene encodes CDR1 DFQATT and CDR2 SNEGSKA (reference sequence). This CDR3 spans 15 amino acids. The DNA of the CDR3 is TGCAGTGCTGATACCGGGACTAGCGCCTACAATGAGCAGTACTTC. Protein: CSADTGTSAYNEQYF.

V usage is TRBV10-3 and J usage is TRBJ2-2; 8 bases are shared with TRBD1. The CDR3 covers 14 residues. Germline loops: CDR1 ENHRY, CDR2 SYGVKD. With 7 bases clipped from V and 1 base from J, the junction kept 2 bases outside the gene matches. Here the CDR3 reads CAIKGQENTGELFF. The CDR3 DNA sequence: TGTGCCATCAAGGGACAGGAGAACACCGGGGAGCTGTTTTTT.

The chain links TRBV20-1 to TRBJ2-2; TRBD2 agrees at 13 bases. V shed 3 bases and J 4 bases; nucleotides not matched to a gene: 2. The V gene's germline CDR1 is DFQATT and CDR2 SNEGSKA (reference sequence). The CDR3 is made up of 15 amino acids. The CDR3 region has the DNA TGCAGTGCTAGTAGACTAGCGGGAGGCACCGGGGAGCTGTTTTTT. Protein: CSASRLAGGTGELFF.

Regarding this clonotype: This sequence may be a read error, since a much larger clone differs from it by one base. This chain joins TRBV7-2 and TRBJ2-1; 7 positions agree with TRBD1. Germline V gene data show CDR1 as SGHTA and CDR2 as FQGNSA. The CDR3 runs to 15 residues. The trim removed 3 bases at V and 6 bases at J, leaving 8 bases unmatched. The CDR3 here is CASSFRDSPCNEQFF. DNA of the CDR3: TGTGCCAGCAGCTTCCGGGACAGTCCCTGCAATGAGCAGTTCTTC.

This clonotype was counted at least ten times. J is TRBJ2-1 and V is TRBV5-6; D possibly uses TRBD1 or TRBD2 (5 bases each). The CDR3 extends over 16 amino acids. V was pared by 9 bases and J by 4 bases, with 23 bases between. CDR1 and CDR2 from the germline V gene are SGHDT and YYEEEE. Here the CDR3 reads CATQQTRDGVYNEQFF. CDR3 nucleotide sequence: TGTGCCACCCAACAAACACGGGACGGGGTTTACAATGAGCAGTTCTTC.

This chain connects TRBV5-1 to TRBJ2-1, with D unclear. The J call may be incorrect, as the DNA end agrees better with TRBJ2-7. Germline V gene data show CDR1 as SGHRS and CDR2 as YFSETQ. The CDR3 extends over 18 amino acids. CDR3 nucleotides: TGCGCCAGCAGCCCCGGTGGTACGGAAGGGCTAGTCTACAATGAGCAGTACTTC. Protein product: CASSPGGTEGLVYNEQYF.

This clonotype was seen a handful of times. This rearrangement joins TRBV30 to TRBJ2-1; perhaps D is TRBD1 or TRBD2 (5 bases each). The V gene's germline CDR1 is GTSNPN and CDR2 SVGIG (reference sequence). V was pared by 3 bases and J by 4 bases, with 7 bases between. This CDR3 is built from 12 residues. The CDR3 DNA follows: TGTGCCTGGAGGGGGGTATACAATGAGCAGTTCTTC. Encoded protein: CAWRGVYNEQFF. The full variable domain, in which reference TRBV30 and TRBJ2-1 provide the parts outside the CDR3, is SQTIHQWPATLVQPVGSPLSLECTVEGTSNPNLYWYRQAAGRGLQLLFYSVGIGQISSEVPQNLSASRPQDRQFILSSKKLLLSDSGFYLCAWRGVYNEQFFGPGTRLTVL.

This clonotype was seen more than once but under ten times. A much larger clone is a single base away; this may be a read error. The chain joins TRBV20-1 to TRBJ2-7, with 12 nucleotides matching TRBD2. V lost 5 bases, J lost 7 bases, and 9 bases stayed unmatched. In germline, CDR1 is DFQATT, CDR2 SNEGSKA (reference sequence). This CDR3 contains 14 residues. CDR3 residues: CSAPATSGSNEQYF. DNA for the CDR3: TGCAGTGCTCCGGCGACTAGCGGGAGCAATGAGCAGTACTTC.

On this clonotype itself: This may be a read error: a much more frequent sequence differs by one nucleotide. V gene TRBV7-9 combines with J gene TRBJ2-1, with 8 bases fitting TRBD2. V lost 5 bases, J lost 9 bases, and 18 bases stayed unmatched. This CDR3 has 17 residues. The germline V gene encodes CDR1 SEHNR and CDR2 FQNEAQ (reference sequence). The CDR3 is CASSVGTGREVGGEQFF. In DNA form, the CDR3 reads TGTGCCAGCAGCGTAGGTACAGGGCGGGAGGTTGGGGGTGAGCAGTTCTTC.

This chain uses TRBV18 with TRBJ1-5, with D unclear. This CDR3 has 14 amino acids. CDR1 and CDR2 from the germline V gene are KGHSH and LQKENI. Trimming left V 4 bases short and J 8 bases short, with 15 bases between. CDR3 protein: CASSLTPVEKPQHF. The CDR3 bases are TGTGCCAGCTCACTGACTCCGGTTGAAAAGCCCCAGCATTTT. The complete variable domain, with remaining parts taken from reference TRBV18 and TRBJ1-5, reads NAGVMQNPRHLVRRRGQEARLRCSPMKGHSHVYWYRQLPEEGLKFMVYLQKENIIDESGMPKERFSAEFPKEGPSILRIQQVVRGDSAAYFCASSLTPVEKPQHFGDGTRLSIL.

The table lists this clonotype with a few counts. This chain joins TRBV7-9 and TRBJ1-1; possibly TRBD1 for D (5 bases). From germline, CDR1 is SEHNR and CDR2 FQNEAQ (reference sequence). The CDR3 length is 15 residues. The V end was cut by 0 bases, the J end by 3 bases, with 11 bases between. CDR3 sequence: CASSLAWGGDTEAFF. The CDR3 bases are TGTGCCAGCAGCTTAGCGTGGGGAGGGGACACTGAAGCTTTCTTT.

On this clonotype: One end of the junction varies from germline; a read error may be responsible. This chain uses TRBV28 with TRBJ2-7, with 9 positions matching TRBD2. CDR1 is MDHEN, CDR2 SYDVKM, per germline. The CDR3 totals 16 residues. CDR3 residues: CANSSPKREATYEQYF. CDR3 nucleotides: TGTGCCAACAGTTCTCCGAAGCGGGAGGCAACCTACGAGCAGTACTTC. Looking up the rest from reference TRBV28 and TRBJ2-7 gives the full variable domain: DVKVTQSSRYLVKRTGEKVFLECVQDMDHENMFWYRQDPGLGLRLIYFSYDVKMKEKGDIPEGYSVSREKKERFSLILESASTNQTSMYLCANSSPKREATYEQYFGPGTRLTVT.

The CDR3: CASSFSGPRSGYTF. In DNA form, the CDR3 reads TGTGCCAGCAGCTTTTCAGGCCCAAGGAGTGGCTACACCTTC. The chain uses TRBV7-9 and TRBJ1-2; D unresolved. Looked up from germline, CDR1 is SEHNR and CDR2 is FQNEAQ (reference sequence). Trimming took 3 bases from V and 7 from J, leaving 15 bases between them. CDR3 length: 14 residues.